The 32 T cell receptor beta chains in this list originate from one sample, sequenced in a study of cytomegalovirus exposure and HLA in healthy donors. PCR primers comprised 60 Vbeta and 13 Jbeta primers. Measured with immunoSEQ multiplex PCR; TCRdb has only the in-frame clones, and not every one. The sample carries just under 65,000 clones, over 75% recorded once. The sequencing input was PBMCs. These TCRs come from a woman aged 30 to 39 in good health and CMV-seronegative.

In its sample, this clone was seen once. The CDR3 spells CAISAGQGASNTEAFF. CDR3 coding DNA: TGTGCCATCAGTGCGGGACAGGGGGCCTCGAACACTGAAGCTTTCTTT. V is TRBV10-3 and J is TRBJ1-1; the match to TRBD1 covers 12 bases. CDR3 size: 16 residues. CDR1 ENHRY and CDR2 SYGVKD come from the germline V gene. The J segment lost 1 base and the V segment lost 4 bases, leaving 4 bases of the junction unmatched.

This sequence joins TRBV10-1 and TRBJ2-2, with D perhaps matching TRBD2 (5 bases). The V end lost 0 bases, the J end lost 7 bases, and 9 bases lay between the germline ends. CDR1 and CDR2 (germline): WNHNN, SYGVQD (reference sequence). The CDR3 is made up of 14 amino acids. The CDR3 protein is CASSESNEGGELFF. CDR3 DNA: TGCGCCAGCAGTGAGTCGAATGAGGGCGGGGAGCTGTTTTTT.

The chain has TRBV10-3 and TRBJ1-1; weak D call: TRBD1 (6 bases). CDR1 is ENHRY and CDR2 is SYGVKD in the germline V gene. Trimming removed 5 bases at V and 5 bases at J, with 21 bases between. The CDR3 runs to 16 residues. The CDR3 nucleotides are TGTGCCATCAGTCGGGCGGGGGCTGGTTTTGGGACTGAAGCTTTCTTT. This sequence encodes CAISRAGAGFGTEAFF.

This chain joins TRBV6-5 and TRBJ2-7; 7 nucleotides agree with TRBD1. Trimming at V came to 5 bases and at J to 2 bases, leaving 9 bases not matched to a gene. This CDR3 region has 15 residues. CDR1 is MNHEY, CDR2 SVGAGI, per germline. CDR3 in DNA: TGTGCCAGCAGTCACGGACAGGCAAAGACCTACGAGCAGTACTTC. As protein: CASSHGQAKTYEQYF.

The genes are TRBV9 and TRBJ1-6; 9 bases fit TRBD1. The CDR3 contains 15 residues. V was pared by 4 bases and J by 7 bases, with 6 bases of the junction left unmatched. CDR1 SGDLS and CDR2 YYNGEE come from the germline V gene. In nucleotides, the CDR3 is TGTGCCAGCAGCACTCGTGGACAGGGGAATTCACCCCTCCACTTT. It specifies CASSTRGQGNSPLHF.

V is TRBV10-2 and J is TRBJ2-7, with 12 bases lining up with TRBD2. Losses at the gene ends were 7 bases for V and 3 bases for J; bases not matched to a gene: 4. The CDR3 runs to 14 residues. Germline V gives CDR1 WSHSY, CDR2 SAAADI. In DNA, the CDR3 is TGCGCCAGCACCCGACTAGCGGGGGACTACGAGCAGTACTTC. Translating it yields CASTRLAGDYEQYF.

CDR3 nucleotide sequence: TGCGCCAGCAGGCCGGGACTAGTAATAGAGACCCAGTACTTC. It specifies CASRPGLVIETQYF. This chain connects TRBV5-1 to TRBJ2-5; 8 bases agree with TRBD2. Trimming at V came to 5 bases and at J to 4 bases, leaving 7 bases not matched to a gene. CDR1 and CDR2 from the germline V gene are SGHRS and YFSETQ. This CDR3 spans 14 amino acids.

The chain combines TRBV27 with TRBJ1-1, with D hard to call. V lost 8 bases to trimming and J lost 4 bases, with 14 bases between them. The CDR3 sequence is 13 residues long. The germline V gene encodes CDR1 MNHEY and CDR2 SMNVEV (reference sequence). The CDR3 spells CASRELGITEAFF. The CDR3 DNA reads as TGTGCCAGCCGGGAGCTCGGCATCACTGAAGCTTTCTTT.

The chain has TRBV11-2 and TRBJ1-1, with TRBD1 as a possible D gene (5 bases). The germline gives CDR1 SGHAT, CDR2 FQNNGV. The CDR3 totals 15 residues. Between the trimmed V and J ends, which lost 5 bases and 1 base, there was a span of 14 bases. CDR3 nucleotides: TGTGCCAGCAGCCCCCGAGGGAGGGGGAACACTGAAGCTTTCTTT. Amino acid sequence: CASSPRGRGNTEAFF.

This chain links TRBV27 with TRBJ1-1; TRBD1 matches 9 bases. Germline CDR1 reads MNHEY; CDR2 reads SMNVEV (reference sequence). This CDR3 region has 12 residues. V lost 3 bases, J lost 8 bases, and 1 base stayed unmatched. For the CDR3, the DNA is TGTGCCAGCAGTTTGACAGGGGGGGAAGCTTTCTTT. It encodes CASSLTGGEAFF.

This clone appeared a few times. The genes are TRBV5-1 and TRBJ2-1; D is perhaps TRBD1 (5 bases). Looked up from germline, CDR1 is SGHRS and CDR2 is YFSETQ. The V end lost 0 bases, the J end lost 8 bases, and 6 bases lay between the germline ends. CDR3 length: 12 residues. CDR3: CASSLGTYEQFF. The CDR3 DNA follows: TGCGCCAGCAGCTTGGGGACATATGAGCAGTTCTTC.

The J gene is TRBJ2-7, the V gene TRBV9, with D perhaps TRBD1 (6 bases). The CDR3 has 14 residues. The V gene lost 3 bases and the J gene lost 3 bases, with 13 bases spanning the gap. Germline V CDR1 and CDR2: SGDLS, YYNGEE. The CDR3 is CASSAYVGGYEQYF. CDR3 nucleotide sequence: TGTGCCAGCAGCGCGTACGTAGGGGGCTACGAGCAGTACTTC.

CDR3 region: CASSSRTGLREQFF. CDR3 in DNA: TGTGCCAGCTCTTCCAGGACAGGGCTTCGCGAGCAGTTCTTC. The gene calls are TRBV6-4 and TRBJ2-1; TRBD1 agrees at 8 bases. V trimming: 8 bases; J trimming: 10 bases; junction bases outside the gene matches: 13. This CDR3 region has 14 residues. Per germline, CDR1 MRHNA and CDR2 SNTAGT.

This chain joins TRBV4-1 and TRBJ1-2; possibly TRBD1 for D (5 bases). The germline gives CDR1 MGHRA, CDR2 YSYEKL. V lost 0 bases and J lost 4, with 9 bases in between. The CDR3 extends over 14 amino acids. The CDR3 DNA sequence: TGCGCCAGCAGCCAAGATCAGGGTCGCTATGGCTACACCTTC. It translates to CASSQDQGRYGYTF.

This chain joins TRBV30 and TRBJ2-3; D gene ambiguous. CDR1 and CDR2 (germline): GTSNPN, SVGIG (reference sequence). The CDR3 covers 12 residues. V lost 4 bases, J lost 1 base, and 6 bases lay in between. The CDR3 loop reads CAWNRGTDTQYF. In DNA, the CDR3 is TGTGCCTGGAACCGAGGCACAGATACGCAGTATTTT. Using reference TRBV30 and TRBJ2-3 for the parts outside the CDR3, the full variable domain is SQTIHQWPATLVQPVGSPLSLECTVEGTSNPNLYWYRQAAGRGLQLLFYSVGIGQISSEVPQNLSASRPQDRQFILSSKKLLLSDSGFYLCAWNRGTDTQYFGPGTRLTVL.

This clone was detected a few times. The V gene is TRBV4-1, the J gene TRBJ1-1; D perhaps matches TRBD1 (6 bases). Germline values: CDR1 MGHRA, CDR2 YSYEKL. V lost 4 bases, J lost 4 bases, and 10 bases lay in between. The CDR3 extends over 13 amino acids. The CDR3 nucleotides read TGCGCCAGCAGCCTCAGGGGTGCCACTGAAGCTTTCTTT. It yields the protein CASSLRGATEAFF.

The chain combines TRBV30 with TRBJ2-1; 7 bases are a match to TRBD2. V trimming: 3 bases; J trimming: 10 bases; junction bases outside the gene matches: 6. This CDR3 has 12 residues. The germline V gene encodes CDR1 GTSNPN and CDR2 SVGIG (reference sequence). The CDR3 spells CAWRASGDEQFF. CDR3 nucleotide sequence: TGTGCCTGGAGAGCTAGCGGCGACGAGCAGTTCTTC.

The chain links TRBV6-1 to TRBJ2-7, with 10 bases aligning to TRBD1. J lost 0 bases, V lost 11 bases, and 10 bases had no gene match. CDR1 and CDR2 from the germline V gene are MNHNS and SASEGT. The CDR3 contains 15 residues. CDR3 DNA: TGTGCCGTATGGGACAGGGGAAAGTTCTCCTACGAGCAGTACTTC. Amino acids: CAVWDRGKFSYEQYF.

A few counts support this clone. The V call is TRBV28, the J call TRBJ1-1; 8 bases line up with TRBD1. This CDR3 has 14 residues. The germline gives CDR1 MDHEN, CDR2 SYDVKM. The V gene end was trimmed by 5 bases and the J gene end by 4 bases; junction bases not matched to a gene: 6. CDR3 residues: CASSPGQGFTEAFF. CDR3 nucleotides: TGTGCCAGCAGTCCCGGACAGGGTTTCACTGAAGCTTTCTTT.

The gene calls are TRBV4-2 and TRBJ2-1; 13 bases align to TRBD2. The CDR3 is 16 residues long. CDR1 and CDR2 from the germline V gene are LGHNA and YNFKEQ. J was trimmed by 8 bases and V by 2 bases; bases with no gene match: 6. CDR3 DNA: TGTGCCAGCAGCCAAACGAGACTAGCGGGAGGCGATGAGCAGTTCTTC. Translated, it gives CASSQTRLAGGDEQFF.

The chain recombines TRBV28 with TRBJ1-1; D call uncertain. The V end was cut by 2 bases, the J end by 1 base, with 8 bases between. CDR3 size: 14 residues. The germline V gene has CDR1 MDHEN and CDR2 SYDVKM. CDR3 protein: CASSLISSNTEAFF. The CDR3 DNA reads as TGTGCCAGCAGTTTAATTTCCTCGAACACTGAAGCTTTCTTT.

This clone came up a few times. The J gene is TRBJ1-5, the V gene TRBV27; D not resolved. CDR1 and CDR2 from the germline V gene are MNHEY and SMNVEV (reference sequence). The CDR3 extends over 11 amino acids. The ends were cut back, 7 bases at V and 5 bases at J, with 6 bases in the middle. The chain's CDR3 is CASKGDQPQHF. The CDR3 nucleotides are TGTGCCAGCAAGGGAGATCAGCCCCAGCATTTT.

This clone has more than one count but fewer than ten. The chain combines TRBV6-5 with TRBJ1-5; no clear D. Germline CDR1 and CDR2: MNHEY and SVGAGI. V was shortened by 3 bases and J by 10 bases, with 13 bases between the two germline ends. This CDR3 is built from 13 residues. The CDR3 DNA reads TGTGCCAGCAGTTATGAAGCCATGGGCCCCCAGCATTTT. It codes for CASSYEAMGPQHF.

The chain uses TRBV6-1 and TRBJ1-5; no clear D gene. V was cut by 6 bases and J by 3 bases, with 12 bases left in between. CDR3 size: 14 residues. The germline CDR1 and CDR2 sequences are MNHNS and SASEGT. Written as DNA, the CDR3 is TGTGCCAGCAGCTCCACGGGGAACAATCAGCCCCAGCATTTT. This sequence encodes CASSSTGNNQPQHF.

V usage is TRBV5-1 and J usage is TRBJ1-4; D remains unclear. CDR1 is SGHRS and CDR2 is YFSETQ in the germline V gene. The CDR3 covers 14 residues. With 0 bases removed from V and 2 bases from J, the gap between germline ends came to 5 bases. CDR3 coding DNA: TGCGCCAGCAGCTTGGGAGTCACTAATGAAAAACTGTTTTTT. Amino acid sequence: CASSLGVTNEKLFF.

This clone was observed once. This rearrangement joins TRBV15 to TRBJ1-2, with D possibly being TRBD1 (5 bases). CDR1 and CDR2 from the germline V gene are LNHNV and YYDKDF (reference sequence). The ends were cut back, 1 base at V and 2 bases at J, with 8 bases in the middle. CDR3 length: 14 amino acids. The chain's CDR3 is CATSRAQGNYGYTF. The CDR3 DNA sequence: TGTGCCACCAGCAGAGCGCAGGGAAACTATGGCTACACCTTC.

The rearrangement links TRBV5-4 to TRBJ2-3; TRBD2 matches 7 bases. CDR1 is SGHNT, CDR2 YYREEE, per germline (reference sequence). Trimming took 3 bases from V and 5 from J; bases not matched to a gene: 12. The CDR3 length is 16 residues. CDR3 DNA sequence: TGTGCCAGCAGCTCTCCGATGGGAGGGCGTAAAGATACGCAGTATTTT. It codes for CASSSPMGGRKDTQYF.

This clone was observed a few times. The J gene is TRBJ1-1, the V gene TRBV28; perhaps TRBD1 as D (5 bases). This CDR3 has 12 residues. With 5 bases removed from V and 11 bases from J, the gap between germline ends came to 15 bases. In germline, CDR1 is MDHEN, CDR2 SYDVKM. Here the CDR3 DNA reads TGTGCCAGCAGTGGCGCTCAGGGTAAGGCTTTCTTT. It yields the protein CASSGAQGKAFF.

The V gene is TRBV10-1, the J gene TRBJ2-7, with 12 bases fitting TRBD1. Germline values: CDR1 WNHNN, CDR2 SYGVQD (reference sequence). This CDR3 has 16 residues. The V gene end was trimmed by 2 bases and the J gene end by 7 bases; junction bases not matched to a gene: 9. Written as DNA, the CDR3 is TGCGCCAGCAGTGAGGTCGGGACAGGGGGCCGACGGGAGCAGTACTTC. It translates to CASSEVGTGGRREQYF.

This clone was seen a few times. The rearrangement links TRBV11-2 to TRBJ2-3; possibly TRBD1 for D (6 bases). CDR1 and CDR2 (germline): SGHAT, FQNNGV. Between the trimmed V and J ends, which lost 5 bases and 1 base, there was a span of 10 bases. CDR3 length: 14 amino acids. DNA of the CDR3: TGTGCCAGCAGCATGAGACAGGGCACAGATACGCAGTATTTT. Translated, it gives CASSMRQGTDTQYF. The whole variable domain, remainder taken from reference TRBV11-2 and TRBJ2-3, is EAGVAQSPRYKIIEKRQSVAFWCNPISGHATLYWYQQILGQGPKLLIQFQNNGVVDDSQLPKDRFSAERLKGVDSTLKIQPAKLEDSAVYLCASSMRQGTDTQYFGPGTRLTVL.

A single count supports this clone. The V call is TRBV2, the J call TRBJ2-3; D possibly corresponds to TRBD2 (6 bases). The germline V gene has CDR1 SNHLY and CDR2 FYNNEI. The CDR3 spans 23 residues. Trimming shortened V by 2 bases and J by 8 bases, and 41 bases separated the two germline ends. The CDR3 DNA reads as TGTGCCAGCAGTGAAAAGAGGGGAGGTAATATATTTTCTGAGGCACTTCACAGAGGTACGCAGTATTTT. It codes for CASSEKRGGNIFSEALHRGTQYF.

V and J are TRBV6-5 and TRBJ2-5; D is possibly TRBD1 (6 bases). Germline values: CDR1 MNHEY, CDR2 SVGAGI. This CDR3 is built from 13 residues. V was pared by 5 bases and J by 2 bases, with 9 bases between. CDR3 sequence: CASSGRGQETQYF. DNA for the CDR3: TGTGCCAGCAGTGGAAGGGGGCAAGAGACCCAGTACTTC.